The rows below give T cell receptor beta chains drawn from one sample of a study of PD-1 blockade in mismatch repair-deficient tumors. Method: immunoSEQ multiplex PCR; TCRdb's copy keeps in-frame clones and lacks some. This sample has around 49,000 clones, with around 77% found just once. The source was PBMCs, collected before pembrolizumab treatment. All receptors come from an adult with mismatch repair-deficient cancer. Both conserved end residues are part of each CDR3.

v_gene: TRBV14
len: 16
j_gene: TRBJ2-1
CDR3aa: CASSPRTGAPYNEQFF

v_gene: TRBV7-6
len: 13
j_gene: TRBJ1-1
CDR3aa: CASSPGQGTEAFF

v_gene: TRBV13
len: 15
j_gene: TRBJ2-3
CDR3aa: CASRPRGGPTDTQYF

v_gene: TRBV7-2
len: 17
j_gene: TRBJ2-7
CDR3aa: CASSFSSGLAGSYEQYF

v_gene: TRBV5-4
len: 14
j_gene: TRBJ2-1
CDR3aa: CASSLEVSVDEQFF

v_gene: TRBV30
len: 11
j_gene: TRBJ2-7
CDR3aa: CAWERTYEQYF

v_gene: TRBV25-1
len: 16
j_gene: TRBJ2-3
CDR3aa: CASSESGQGSTDTQYF

v_gene: TRBV4-2
len: 17
j_gene: TRBJ1-5
CDR3aa: CASSLVGQGGGGQPQHF

v_gene: TRBV6-1
len: 16
j_gene: TRBJ2-1
CDR3aa: CASSDPPAGGPYEQFF

v_gene: TRBV6-1
len: 14
j_gene: TRBJ2-7
CDR3aa: CASSETGNSYEQYF

v_gene: TRBV11-2
len: 16
j_gene: TRBJ1-1
CDR3aa: CASSLIGGQTGTEAFF

v_gene: TRBV2
len: 13
j_gene: TRBJ1-2
CDR3aa: CATQGQGVEGYTF

v_gene: TRBV5-8
len: 14
j_gene: TRBJ2-7
CDR3aa: CASSRTGTSYEQYF

v_gene: TRBV7-2
len: 15
j_gene: TRBJ2-1
CDR3aa: CASSIGHLLYNEQFF

v_gene: TRBV10-3
len: 13
j_gene: TRBJ1-2
CDR3aa: CASEGQGKDGYTF

v_gene: TRBV6-7
len: 18
j_gene: TRBJ2-5
CDR3aa: CASSYSRASGRATETQYF

v_gene: TRBV27
len: 16
j_gene: TRBJ1-2
CDR3aa: CASSFATRANIYGYTF

v_gene: TRBV21-1
len: 14
j_gene: TRBJ1-2
CDR3aa: CATGFRKQNYGYTF

v_gene: TRBV6-6
len: 16
j_gene: TRBJ2-7
CDR3aa: CASSPPSGRAPYEQYF

v_gene: TRBV7-2
len: 13
j_gene: TRBJ2-7
CDR3aa: CASSPRRPYEQYF

v_gene: TRBV28
len: 16
j_gene: TRBJ2-7
CDR3aa: CASSFEGGTPLYEQYF

v_gene: TRBV11-2
len: 14
j_gene: TRBJ1-3
CDR3aa: CASSLAGAGNTIYF

v_gene: TRBV7-8
len: 15
j_gene: TRBJ2-3
CDR3aa: CASSLTGGGSDTQYF

v_gene: TRBV14
len: 13
j_gene: TRBJ1-3
CDR3aa: CASSSRVGNTIYF

v_gene: TRBV15
len: 19
j_gene: TRBJ2-3
CDR3aa: CATSSPGTSGRENTDTQYF

v_gene: TRBV28
len: 15
j_gene: TRBJ1-2
CDR3aa: CASSVPTGSGYGYTF

v_gene: TRBV30
len: 14
j_gene: TRBJ1-1
CDR3aa: CAWSVSGPRSEAFF

v_gene: TRBV27
len: 17
j_gene: TRBJ2-2
CDR3aa: CASSRGRATSNTGELFF

v_gene: TRBV2
len: 16
j_gene: TRBJ2-1
CDR3aa: CASSDPWLAGVDEQFF

v_gene: TRBV18
len: 14
j_gene: TRBJ2-7
CDR3aa: CASSPGNRGTVRYF

v_gene: TRBV4-3
len: 13
j_gene: TRBJ1-5
CDR3aa: CASSQDRGQPQHF

v_gene: TRBV19
len: 15
j_gene: TRBJ2-7
CDR3aa: CASRATGGFSYEQYF